This TCR beta chain emerged from a study of Ad26.COV2.S vaccination and SARS-CoV-2 variants. Treatment defined: about 20 received Ad26.COV2.S at low or high dose, single or two shots; about 5 received placebo; per-sample allocation not given. Sampling occurred on day 63 after the first vaccine or placebo injection. Recruitment in Boston yielded a donor of adult age, 18-55 years. This CDR3 is 13 amino acids long. Germline loops: CDR1 GTSNPN, CDR2 SVGIG (reference sequence). V was shortened by 1 base and J by 8 bases, with 11 bases between the two germline ends. A word on this clone: What it recognizes is unknown.

Study-wide findings and caveats: Marked by substantial breadth, spike-specific CD8+ and CD4+ T cell responses were reportedly seen after vaccination.

The repertoire was sequenced with immunoSEQ multiplex PCR; TCRdb's copy has only in-frame clones and lacks some. The table has fewer than 300,000 clones, around 87% seen once; the top ten hold around 3%. The source is a person aged 18 to 65 who received the Ad26.COV2.S COVID-19 vaccine or a placebo. Sequencing used peripheral blood, obtained in a trial of Ad26.COV2.S vaccine versus placebo. This chain connects TRBV30 to TRBJ1-4, with a weak D call TRBD1 (5 bases). CDR3 sequence reads: CAWSGGQYEKLFF. The CDR3 DNA is TGTGCCTGGAGTGGCGGACAATACGAAAAACTGTTTTTT.